A single sample is the source of the 5 T cell receptor beta chains below, sequenced in a study of radiation and T cells in renal cell carcinoma. Time point of the sample: baseline pretreatment blood. As for treatment: 15 Gy SBRT to primary tumor, nephrectomy 4 weeks later. The method was immunoSEQ multiplex PCR; TCRdb's version includes in-frame clones alone and lacks a portion of them. Altogether 100,000 to 150,000 clones are present, approximately 78% being singletons, with the ten largest covering around 3%. Sequences were derived from blood, sampled from a patient whose treatment included radiotherapy and nephrectomy. All receptors come from an older woman with renal cell carcinoma.

J is TRBJ2-1 and V is TRBV15, with TRBD2 identical over 11 bases. This CDR3 is built from 15 residues. The ends lost 5 bases at V and 9 bases at J; junction bases unmatched: 9. Per the germline V gene, CDR1 is LNHNV and CDR2 is YYDKDF (reference sequence). Written as DNA, the CDR3 is TGTGCCACCAGCCCGCTAGCGGGGGGCCTTTCTGAGCAGTTCTTC. It translates to CATSPLAGGLSEQFF.

The V gene is TRBV28, the J gene TRBJ2-7, with D possibly TRBD1 on 7 matching bases. Trimming stripped 0 bases from V and 3 bases from J, with 12 bases between. The CDR3 contains 15 residues. Germline assignment: CDR1 MDHEN and CDR2 SYDVKM. The CDR3 region has the DNA TGTGCCAGCAGTTTATGGGCAGGGGGGCTCTACGAGCAGTACTTC. Its protein is CASSLWAGGLYEQYF.

The chain is built from TRBV9 and TRBJ2-2, with D unresolved. CDR3 size: 14 residues. Germline CDR1 reads SGDLS; CDR2 reads YYNGEE. Between the trimmed V and J ends, which lost 0 bases and 8 bases, there was a span of 11 bases. CDR3 nucleotide sequence: TGTGCCAGCAGCGTAGGGCAGGCAGCTGGGGAGCTGTTTTTT. Encoded protein: CASSVGQAAGELFF.

The chain joins TRBV6-4 to TRBJ2-3; D is uncertain. CDR3 length equals 15 residues. Germline V gene sequence: CDR1 MRHNA, CDR2 SNTAGT. V lost 5 bases and J 0 bases, leaving 12 bases between the germline ends. This CDR3 is CASSPSPASTDTQYF. In DNA, the CDR3 is TGTGCCAGCAGTCCCTCACCGGCTAGCACAGATACGCAGTATTTT.

The chain has TRBV5-1 and TRBJ1-1, with no clear D. The CDR3 contains 11 residues. CDR1 SGHRS and CDR2 YFSETQ come from the germline V gene. Trimming left V 4 bases short and J 7 bases short, with 8 bases between. CDR3 in amino acids: CASSAGSEAFF. CDR3 DNA sequence: TGCGCCAGCAGCGCGGGGAGTGAAGCTTTCTTT.